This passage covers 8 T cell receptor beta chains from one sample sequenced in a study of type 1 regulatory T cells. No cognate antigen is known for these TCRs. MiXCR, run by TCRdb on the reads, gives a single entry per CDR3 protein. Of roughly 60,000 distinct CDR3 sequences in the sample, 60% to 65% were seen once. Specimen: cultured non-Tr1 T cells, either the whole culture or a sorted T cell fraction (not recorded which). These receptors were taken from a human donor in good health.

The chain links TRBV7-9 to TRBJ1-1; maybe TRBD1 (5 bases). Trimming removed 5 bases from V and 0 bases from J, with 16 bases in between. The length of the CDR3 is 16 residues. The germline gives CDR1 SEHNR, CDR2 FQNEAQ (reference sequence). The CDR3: CASSPPSAGVNTEAFF. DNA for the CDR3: TGTGCCAGCAGCCCACCATCCGCGGGGGTGAACACTGAAGCTTTCTTT.

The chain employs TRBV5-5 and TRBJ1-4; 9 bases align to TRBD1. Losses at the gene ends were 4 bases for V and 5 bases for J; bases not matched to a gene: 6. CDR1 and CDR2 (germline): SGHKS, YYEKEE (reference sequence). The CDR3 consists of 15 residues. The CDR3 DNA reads TGTGCCAGCAGCCCAAGGACAGGGGACAATGAAAAACTGTTTTTT. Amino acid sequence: CASSPRTGDNEKLFF.

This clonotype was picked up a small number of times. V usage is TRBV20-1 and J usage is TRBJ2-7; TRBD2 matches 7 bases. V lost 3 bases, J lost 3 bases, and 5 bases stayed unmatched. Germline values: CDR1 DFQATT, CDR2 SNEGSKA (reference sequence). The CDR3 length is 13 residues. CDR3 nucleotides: TGCAGTGCTAGTCCTAGCGGCTACTACGAGCAGTACTTC. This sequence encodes CSASPSGYYEQYF.

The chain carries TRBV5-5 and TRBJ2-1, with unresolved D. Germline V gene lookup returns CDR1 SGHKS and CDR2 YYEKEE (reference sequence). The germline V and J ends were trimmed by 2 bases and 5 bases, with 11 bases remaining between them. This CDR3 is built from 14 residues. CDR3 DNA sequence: TGTGCCAGCAGCTTCATCGACCGGCACAATGAGCAGTTCTTC. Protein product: CASSFIDRHNEQFF.

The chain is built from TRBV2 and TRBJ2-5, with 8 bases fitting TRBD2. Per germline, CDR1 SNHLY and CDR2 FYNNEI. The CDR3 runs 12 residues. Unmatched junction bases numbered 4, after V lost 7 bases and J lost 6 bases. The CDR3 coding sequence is TGTGCCAGCAAGCGGGAGCGGAAGACCCAGTACTTC. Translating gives CASKRERKTQYF.

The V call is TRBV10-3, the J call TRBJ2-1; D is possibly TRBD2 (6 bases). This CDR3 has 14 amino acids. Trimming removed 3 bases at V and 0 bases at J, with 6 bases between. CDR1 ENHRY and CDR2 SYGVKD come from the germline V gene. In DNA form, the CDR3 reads TGTGCCATCAGTGAAGCGGGCTCCTACAATGAGCAGTTCTTC. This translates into CAISEAGSYNEQFF.

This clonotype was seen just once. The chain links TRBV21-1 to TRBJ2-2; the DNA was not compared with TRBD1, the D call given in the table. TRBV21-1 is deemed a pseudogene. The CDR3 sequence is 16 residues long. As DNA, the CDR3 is TGTGCCAGCAGAGTATACAGGGGGCTCAAAGTCGGGGAGCTGTTTTTT. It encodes CASRVYRGLKVGELFF.

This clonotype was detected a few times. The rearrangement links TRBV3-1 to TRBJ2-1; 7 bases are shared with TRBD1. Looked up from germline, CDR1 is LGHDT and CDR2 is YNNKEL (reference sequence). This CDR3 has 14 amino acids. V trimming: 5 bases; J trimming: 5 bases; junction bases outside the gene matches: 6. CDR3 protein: CASSSFGQDNEQFF. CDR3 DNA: TGTGCCAGCAGCTCTTTCGGACAGGACAATGAGCAGTTCTTC.